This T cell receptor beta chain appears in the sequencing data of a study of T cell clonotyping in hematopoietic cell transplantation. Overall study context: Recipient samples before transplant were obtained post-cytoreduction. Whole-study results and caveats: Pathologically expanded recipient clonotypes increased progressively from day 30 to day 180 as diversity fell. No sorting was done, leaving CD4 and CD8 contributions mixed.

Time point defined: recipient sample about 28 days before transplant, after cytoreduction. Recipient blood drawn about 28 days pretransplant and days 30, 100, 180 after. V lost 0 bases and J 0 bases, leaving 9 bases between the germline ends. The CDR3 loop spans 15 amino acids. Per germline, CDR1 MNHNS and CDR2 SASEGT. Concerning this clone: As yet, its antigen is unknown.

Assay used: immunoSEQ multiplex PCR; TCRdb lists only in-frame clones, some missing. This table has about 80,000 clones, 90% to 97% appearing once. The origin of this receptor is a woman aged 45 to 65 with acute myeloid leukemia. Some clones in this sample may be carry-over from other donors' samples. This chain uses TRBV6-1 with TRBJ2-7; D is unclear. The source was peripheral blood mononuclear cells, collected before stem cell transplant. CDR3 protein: CASSEAPAVSYEQYF. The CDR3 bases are TGTGCCAGCAGTGAAGCGCCAGCTGTCTCCTACGAGCAGTACTTC.